This T cell receptor beta chain derives from a study of T cell repertoires in aging, cancer and after chemotherapy. Study as a whole: Six age groups, ranging from 30 or younger to 70 or older, included the donors. General study points: Loss of evenness, beyond lost richness, contributed to age-related TCR diversity decline in cancer patients. Age-matched healthy donors had significantly more diverse, less clonal blood TCR repertoires than untreated cancer patients. These repertoire data do not allow conclusions about immunological memory after chemotherapy.

This CDR3 region has 11 residues. Trimming took off 2 bases at V and 14 bases at J, with 8 bases between the two ends. Germline-derived CDR1 and CDR2 are SGHNT and YYREEE (reference sequence). Amplification of TCR beta used genomic DNA extracted from peripheral blood. By share of the sample, this clonotype is large (0.1 to 1%). Its antigen is undetermined. Multiplex touch-down PCR with TRB-A/B primers amplified rearranged V-D-J TRB sequences. Each CDR3 protein is one row after TCRdb ran MiXCR on the multiplex PCR reads. The sample has about 2,200 distinct CDR3 sequences, about 25% seen once; the top ten hold around 12%.

The rearrangement joins TRBV5-4 to TRBJ1-6, with TRBD1 as a possible D gene (6 bases). The sequenced material came from blood. The sequence came from a human donor in good health. CDR3 bases: TGTGCCAGCAGCTTAGGGGGAGCCCTCCACTTT. It codes for CASSLGGALHF.